This T cell receptor (beta chain) emerged from a study of response to subunit inactivated influenza vaccine. This clonotype was seen a handful of times. What it binds is not known. The study, taken as a whole, reports: With each seasonal influenza vaccination, the authors suggested, few new T cells are recruited.

MiXCR was run by TCRdb on the RT-PCR reads, yielding one entry per CDR3 protein. This sample has 500,000 to 600,000 distinct CDR3 sequences, with under 15% found just once. The clonotype comes from a man aged 45-65 years who received an inactivated influenza vaccine. The sample consisted of PBMCs from blood, taken 45 days after vaccination.

In DNA, the CDR3 is TGCAGCGGGGCCCGGACAGGTGATGGCTACACCTTC. Translation gives CSGARTGDGYTF. The rearrangement links TRBV29-1 to TRBJ1-2, with 7 bases fitting TRBD1. With V trimmed by 7 bases and J by 6 bases, 8 bases remained unmatched. The CDR3 has 12 amino acids. CDR1 is SQVTM, CDR2 ANQGSEA, per germline.